Presented here are 9 T cell receptor beta chains from one specimen sequenced in a study of blood T cells in healthy people across ages. The second PCR ran roughly 7 to 12 cycles with a sample-barcoded 5' primer and J-beta primers. TCRdb used MiXCR to reprocess the 5' RACE reads, holding one entry per CDR3 protein. Of 380,000 or so distinct CDR3 sequences in the sample, 45% to 60% are singletons; the top ten hold around 49%. The specimen was blood. The receptors were sampled from a man between 60 and 75 years old in good health.

The chain couples TRBV27 to TRBJ2-3, with D perhaps TRBD1 or TRBD2 (5 bases each). The germline V gene has CDR1 MNHEY and CDR2 SMNVEV (reference sequence). V was trimmed by 0 bases and J by 4 bases, leaving 20 bases between them. This CDR3 is 18 amino acids long. The CDR3 nucleotides are TGTGCCAGCAGTTTATCGACCGGGACGCGAACTTGGCCAGATACGCAGTATTTT. It specifies CASSLSTGTRTWPDTQYF.

This chain's CDR3 is CASSLGAGTSGRINEQFF. The CDR3 nucleotides are TGTGCCAGCAGCTTAGGGGCCGGGACTAGCGGGAGGATAAATGAGCAGTTCTTC. The chain joins TRBV11-2 to TRBJ2-1, with 15 nucleotides matching TRBD2. J was trimmed by 7 bases and V by 1 base; bases with no gene match: 8. This CDR3 has 18 residues. CDR1 and CDR2 (germline): SGHAT, FQNNGV.

There are a few counts of this clonotype. V usage is TRBV6-6 and J usage is TRBJ1-2; weak D call: TRBD1 (5 bases). CDR3 length: 13 residues. Trimming pared 6 bases from V and 1 base from J, leaving 9 bases between. Germline V lookup: CDR1 MNHNY, CDR2 SVGAGI (reference sequence). The chain's CDR3 is CASSQTDNYGYTF. The CDR3 DNA reads as TGTGCCAGCAGCCAGACAGATAACTATGGCTACACCTTC.

Here the CDR3 reads CASSLGLARGVAEQFF. CDR3 sequence (DNA): TGTGCCAGCAGCTTAGGTTTAGCGCGGGGGGTGGCTGAGCAGTTCTTC. This rearrangement joins TRBV7-6 to TRBJ2-1, with 8 nucleotides matching TRBD2. V lost 1 base to trimming and J lost 9 bases; unmatched junction nucleotides: 11. The CDR3 is 16 amino acids. The germline V gene encodes CDR1 SGHVS and CDR2 FNYEAQ. Based on the CDR3 plus reference TRBV7-6 and TRBJ2-1, the full variable domain is GAGVSQSPRYKVTKRGQDVALRCDPISGHVSLYWYRQALGQGPEFLTYFNYEAQQDKSGLPNDRFSAERPEGSISTLTIQRTEQRDSAMYRCASSLGLARGVAEQFFGPGTRLTVL.

V is TRBV3-1 and J is TRBJ2-5, with a weak D call TRBD1 (6 bases). The DNA end favors TRBJ2-7, so the J call may be wrong. This CDR3 is 15 amino acids long. Germline values: CDR1 LGHDT, CDR2 YNNKEL (reference sequence). CDR3 sequence (DNA): TGTGCCAGCAGCCAAGAGTTGGCAGGGGACTACGAGCAGTACTTC. This translates into CASSQELAGDYEQYF.

V is TRBV6-5 and J is TRBJ2-4, with D perhaps given as TRBD1 or TRBD2 (5 bases each). Between the trimmed V and J ends, which lost 2 bases and 1 base, there was a span of 18 bases. CDR3 length: 18 residues. Germline V gene lookup returns CDR1 MNHEY and CDR2 SVGAGI. CDR3 bases: TGTGCCAGCAGTTACCGTGGGGTGGGGGTGGAGGCCAAAAACATTCAGTACTTC. Translated: CASSYRGVGVEAKNIQYF.

The chain is built from TRBV7-2 and TRBJ1-1; 9 nucleotides line up with TRBD1. V shed 5 bases and J 8 bases; nucleotides not matched to a gene: 12. This CDR3 is 15 amino acids long. The germline gives CDR1 SGHTA, CDR2 FQGNSA. CDR3 nucleotide sequence: TGTGCCAGCAGCGGACACAGGGGGCACCCAAACGAAGCTTTCTTT. Protein: CASSGHRGHPNEAFF.

The rearrangement links TRBV9 to TRBJ2-4; D call uncertain. This CDR3 has 14 amino acids. CDR1 SGDLS and CDR2 YYNGEE come from the germline V gene. V was shortened by 2 bases and J by 7 bases, with 13 bases between the two germline ends. In nucleotides, the CDR3 is TGTGCCAGCAGCGTTTGGGATAGTGACAACATTCAGTACTTC. It is translated as CASSVWDSDNIQYF.

This chain uses TRBV28 with TRBJ2-3; D is possibly TRBD1 or TRBD2 (6 bases each). Trimming cost V 7 bases and J 2 bases, with 16 bases left between them. Germline V gene sequence: CDR1 MDHEN, CDR2 SYDVKM. The length of the CDR3 is 15 residues. The CDR3 spells CASTPGASATDTQYF. The CDR3 DNA reads TGTGCCAGCACCCCGGGGGCTAGCGCCACAGATACGCAGTATTTT. Together with reference TRBV28 and TRBJ2-3, the CDR3 gives the full variable domain: DVKVTQSSRYLVKRTGEKVFLECVQDMDHENMFWYRQDPGLGLRLIYFSYDVKMKEKGDIPEGYSVSREKKERFSLILESASTNQTSMYLCASTPGASATDTQYFGPGTRLTVL.